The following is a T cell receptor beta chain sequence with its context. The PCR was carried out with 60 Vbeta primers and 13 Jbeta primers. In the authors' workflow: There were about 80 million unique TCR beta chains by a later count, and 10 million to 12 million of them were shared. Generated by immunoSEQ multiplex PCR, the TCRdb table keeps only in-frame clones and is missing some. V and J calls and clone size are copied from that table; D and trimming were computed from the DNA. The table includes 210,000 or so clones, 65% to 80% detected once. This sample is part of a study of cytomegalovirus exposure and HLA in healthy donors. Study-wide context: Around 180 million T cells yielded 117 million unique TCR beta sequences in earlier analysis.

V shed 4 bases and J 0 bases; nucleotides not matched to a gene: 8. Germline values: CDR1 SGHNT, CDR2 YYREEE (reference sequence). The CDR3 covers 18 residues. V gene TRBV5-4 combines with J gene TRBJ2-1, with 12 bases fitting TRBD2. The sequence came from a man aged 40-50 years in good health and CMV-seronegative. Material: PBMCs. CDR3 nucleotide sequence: TGTGCCAGCAGCCGGGGACTAGCGGGTTACAGCTCCTACAATGAGCAGTTCTTC. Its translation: CASSRGLAGYSSYNEQFF.